What follows describes a single T cell receptor beta chain. This CDR3 spans 15 amino acids. CDR1 is MNHEY, CDR2 SVGAGI, per germline. The J segment lost 3 bases and the V segment lost 2 bases, leaving 4 bases of the junction unmatched. The sample is drawn from a study of OX40 agonist ivuxolimab in advanced cancers. Data came from immunoSEQ multiplex PCR; TCRdb stores just in-frame clones and leaves some out. The repertoire holds tens of thousands of clones, with roughly 86% as singletons. The V call is TRBV6-5, the J call TRBJ1-3, with 7 bases aligning to TRBD1. The sequencing used CD4+ or CD8+ T cells sorted from blood, collected in a trial of the OX40 agonist ivuxolimab. The TCR comes from an adult with an advanced solid tumor such as melanoma, head and neck, liver or kidney cancer. The CDR3 DNA follows: TGTGCCAGCAGTTACCAAGGGGGCGGTGGAAACACCATATATTTT. Protein: CASSYQGGGGNTIYF.